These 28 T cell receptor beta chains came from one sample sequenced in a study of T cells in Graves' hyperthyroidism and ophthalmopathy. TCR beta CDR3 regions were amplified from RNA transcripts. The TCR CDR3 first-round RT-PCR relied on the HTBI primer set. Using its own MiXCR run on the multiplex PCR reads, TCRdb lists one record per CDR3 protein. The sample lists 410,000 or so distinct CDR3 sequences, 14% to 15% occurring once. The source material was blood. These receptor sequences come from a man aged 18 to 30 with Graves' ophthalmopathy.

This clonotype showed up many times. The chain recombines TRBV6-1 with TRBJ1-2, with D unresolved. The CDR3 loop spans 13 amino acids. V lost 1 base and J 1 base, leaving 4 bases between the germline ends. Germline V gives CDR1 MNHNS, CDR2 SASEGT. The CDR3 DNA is TGTGCCAGCAGTGAAGGGGATAACTATGGCTACACCTTC. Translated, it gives CASSEGDNYGYTF.

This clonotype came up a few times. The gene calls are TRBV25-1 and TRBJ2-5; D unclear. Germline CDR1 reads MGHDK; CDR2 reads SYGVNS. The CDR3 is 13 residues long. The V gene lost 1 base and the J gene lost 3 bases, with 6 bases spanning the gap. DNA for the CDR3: TGTGCCAGCAGTGAATCCGGTAAAGAGACCCAGTACTTC. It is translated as CASSESGKETQYF.

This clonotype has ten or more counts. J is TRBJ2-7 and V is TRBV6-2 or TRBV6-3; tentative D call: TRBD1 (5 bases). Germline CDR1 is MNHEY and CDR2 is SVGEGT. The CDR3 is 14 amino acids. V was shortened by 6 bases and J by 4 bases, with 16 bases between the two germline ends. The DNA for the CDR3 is TGTGCCAGCAGGAGCAGGGATGCGCAGTACGAGCAGTACTTC. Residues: CASRSRDAQYEQYF.

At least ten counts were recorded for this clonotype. The CDR3 loop is CASSQDIRTGRDGYTF. The DNA of the CDR3 is TGTGCCAGCAGCCAAGATATAAGGACCGGTAGGGATGGCTACACCTTC. The chain employs TRBV3-1 and TRBJ1-2, with D hard to call. CDR1 is LGHDT and CDR2 is YNNKEL in the germline V gene (reference sequence). This CDR3 comprises 16 residues. The V and J ends lost 0 bases and 6 bases respectively, with 17 bases between them.

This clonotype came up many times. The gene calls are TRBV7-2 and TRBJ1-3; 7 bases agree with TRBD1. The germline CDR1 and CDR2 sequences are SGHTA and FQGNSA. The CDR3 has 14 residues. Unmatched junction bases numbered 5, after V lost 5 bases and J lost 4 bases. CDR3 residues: CASSAWTGGNTIYF. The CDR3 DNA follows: TGTGCCAGCAGCGCCTGGACAGGAGGAAACACCATATATTTT.

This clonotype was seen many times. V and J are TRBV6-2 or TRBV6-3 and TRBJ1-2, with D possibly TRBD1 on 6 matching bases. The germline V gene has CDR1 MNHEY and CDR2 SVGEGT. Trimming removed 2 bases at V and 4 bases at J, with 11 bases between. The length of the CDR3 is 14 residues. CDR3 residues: CASSYRMGAYGYTF. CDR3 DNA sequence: TGTGCCAGCAGTTACAGGATGGGGGCCTATGGCTACACCTTC.

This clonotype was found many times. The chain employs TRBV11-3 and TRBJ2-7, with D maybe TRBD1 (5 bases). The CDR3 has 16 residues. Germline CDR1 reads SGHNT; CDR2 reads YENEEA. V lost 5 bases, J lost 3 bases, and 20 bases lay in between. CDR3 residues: CASSIAGWQGLYEQYF. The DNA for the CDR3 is TGTGCCAGCAGCATCGCAGGCTGGCAGGGCCTCTACGAGCAGTACTTC.

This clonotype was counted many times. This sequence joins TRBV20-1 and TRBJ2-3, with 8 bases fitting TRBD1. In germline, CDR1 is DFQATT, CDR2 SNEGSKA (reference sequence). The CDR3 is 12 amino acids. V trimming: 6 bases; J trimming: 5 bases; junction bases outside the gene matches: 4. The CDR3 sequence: CSAPGQVDTQYF. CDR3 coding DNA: TGCAGTGCGCCGGGACAGGTAGATACGCAGTATTTT.

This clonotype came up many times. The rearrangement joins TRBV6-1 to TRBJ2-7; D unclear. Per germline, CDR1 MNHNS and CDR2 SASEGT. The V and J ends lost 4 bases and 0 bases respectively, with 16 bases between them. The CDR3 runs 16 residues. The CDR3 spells CASSAVVGQSSYEQYF. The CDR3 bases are TGTGCCAGCAGTGCTGTCGTCGGTCAAAGCTCCTACGAGCAGTACTTC.

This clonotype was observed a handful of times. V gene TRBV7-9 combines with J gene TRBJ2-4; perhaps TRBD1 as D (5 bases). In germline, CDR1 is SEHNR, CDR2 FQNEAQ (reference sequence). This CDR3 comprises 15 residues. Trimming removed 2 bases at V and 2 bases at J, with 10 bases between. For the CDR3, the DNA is TGTGCCAGCAGCTTACAGGGTTCATCCAAAAACATTCAGTACTTC. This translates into CASSLQGSSKNIQYF.

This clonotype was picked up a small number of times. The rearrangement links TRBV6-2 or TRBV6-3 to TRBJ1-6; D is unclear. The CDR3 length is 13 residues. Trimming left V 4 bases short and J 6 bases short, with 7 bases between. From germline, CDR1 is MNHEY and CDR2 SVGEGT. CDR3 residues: CASSFRFNSPLHF. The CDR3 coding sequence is TGTGCCAGCAGTTTTCGTTTTAATTCACCCCTCCACTTT.

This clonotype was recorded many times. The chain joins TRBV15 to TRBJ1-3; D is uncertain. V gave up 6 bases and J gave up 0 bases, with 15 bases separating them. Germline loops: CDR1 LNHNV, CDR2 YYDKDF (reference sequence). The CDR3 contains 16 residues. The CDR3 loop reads CATRTGMASSGNTIYF. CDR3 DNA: TGTGCCACCAGGACGGGGATGGCGAGCTCTGGAAACACCATATATTTT.

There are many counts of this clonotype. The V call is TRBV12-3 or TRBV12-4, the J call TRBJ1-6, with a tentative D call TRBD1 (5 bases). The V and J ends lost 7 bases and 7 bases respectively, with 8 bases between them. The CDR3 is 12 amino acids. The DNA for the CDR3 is TGTGCCAGCACCAGGGCGAATTCACCCCTCCACTTT. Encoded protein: CASTRANSPLHF.

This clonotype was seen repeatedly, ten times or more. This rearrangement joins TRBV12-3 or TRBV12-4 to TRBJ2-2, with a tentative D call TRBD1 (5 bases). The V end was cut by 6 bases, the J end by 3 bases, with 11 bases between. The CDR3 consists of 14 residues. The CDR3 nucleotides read TGTGCCAGCAGCTTGACAGAATACACCGGGGAGCTGTTTTTT. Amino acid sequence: CASSLTEYTGELFF.

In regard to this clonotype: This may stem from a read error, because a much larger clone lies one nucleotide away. The CDR3 sequence is CASSLGGRPNSYEQFF. In DNA form, the CDR3 reads TGTGCCAGCAGCTTGGGGGGACGCCCAAACTCCTACGAGCAGTTCTTC. The chain is built from TRBV5-5 and TRBJ2-7; D possibly matches TRBD1 or TRBD2 (5 bases each). The DNA end lines up better with TRBJ2-1; the J call may be wrong. The length of the CDR3 is 16 residues. In germline, CDR1 is SGHKS, CDR2 YYEKEE (reference sequence).

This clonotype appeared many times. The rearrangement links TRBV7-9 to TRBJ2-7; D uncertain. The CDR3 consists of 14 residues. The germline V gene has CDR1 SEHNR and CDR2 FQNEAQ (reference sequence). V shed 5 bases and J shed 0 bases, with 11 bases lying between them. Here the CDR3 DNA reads TGTGCCAGCAGCCCCCAACTTAGCTCCTACGAGCAGTACTTC. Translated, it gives CASSPQLSSYEQYF.

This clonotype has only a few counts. CDR3 sequence (DNA): TGCAGTGCTAGGGGGACTAGCGTCCAGGATACGCAGTATTTT. Its translation: CSARGTSVQDTQYF. The V gene is TRBV20-1, the J gene TRBJ2-3; 10 bases are shared with TRBD2. V gave up 3 bases and J gave up 6 bases; unmatched junction bases: 6. Germline CDR1 and CDR2: DFQATT and SNEGSKA (reference sequence). The CDR3 runs 14 residues.

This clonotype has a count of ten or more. CDR3 DNA: TGCGCCAGCAGCCCAACACCGGTCAGGCAATTAGTTCAGCCCCAGCATTTT. It is translated as CASSPTPVRQLVQPQHF. This chain links TRBV4-1 with TRBJ1-5; D not resolved. CDR1 MGHRA and CDR2 YSYEKL come from the germline V gene. Trimming cost V 4 bases and J 6 bases, with 22 bases left between them. CDR3 length: 17 residues.

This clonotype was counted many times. The CDR3 nucleotides read TGCAGTGCTAGAGAAAGCGGGGGGGCCCACAATGAGCAGTTCTTC. Its protein is CSARESGGAHNEQFF. The V gene is TRBV20-1, the J gene TRBJ2-1, with 10 bases aligning to TRBD2. This CDR3 spans 15 amino acids. V lost 0 bases, J lost 5 bases, and 4 bases stayed unmatched. CDR1 and CDR2 (germline): DFQATT, SNEGSKA (reference sequence).

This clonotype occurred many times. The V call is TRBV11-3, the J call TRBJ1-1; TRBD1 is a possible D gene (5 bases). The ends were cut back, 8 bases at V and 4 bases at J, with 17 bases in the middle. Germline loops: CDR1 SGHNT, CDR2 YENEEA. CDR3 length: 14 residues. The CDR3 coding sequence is TGTGCCAGCCTGGGATCCAGGGTAGGCACTGAAGCTTTCTTT. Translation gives CASLGSRVGTEAFF.

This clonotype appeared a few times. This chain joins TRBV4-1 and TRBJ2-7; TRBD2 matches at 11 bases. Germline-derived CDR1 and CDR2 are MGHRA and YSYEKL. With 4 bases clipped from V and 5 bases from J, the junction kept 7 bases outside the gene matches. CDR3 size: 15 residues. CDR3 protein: CASSLIAGGPHEQYF. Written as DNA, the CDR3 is TGCGCCAGCAGCCTCATAGCGGGGGGGCCCCACGAGCAGTACTTC.

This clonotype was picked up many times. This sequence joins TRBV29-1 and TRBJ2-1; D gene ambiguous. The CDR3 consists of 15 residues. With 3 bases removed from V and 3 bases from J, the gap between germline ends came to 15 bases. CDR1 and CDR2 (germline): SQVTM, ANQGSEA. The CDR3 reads CSVEPHTQGYNEQFF. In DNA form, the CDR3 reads TGCAGCGTTGAGCCTCACACACAAGGCTACAATGAGCAGTTCTTC.

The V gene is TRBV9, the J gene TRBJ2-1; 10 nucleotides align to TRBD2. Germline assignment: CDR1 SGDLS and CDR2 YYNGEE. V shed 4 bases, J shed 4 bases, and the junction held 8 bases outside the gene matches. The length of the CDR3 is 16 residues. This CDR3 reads CASSSQREGLYNEQFF. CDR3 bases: TGTGCCAGCAGCTCTCAGCGGGAGGGCCTATACAATGAGCAGTTCTTC.

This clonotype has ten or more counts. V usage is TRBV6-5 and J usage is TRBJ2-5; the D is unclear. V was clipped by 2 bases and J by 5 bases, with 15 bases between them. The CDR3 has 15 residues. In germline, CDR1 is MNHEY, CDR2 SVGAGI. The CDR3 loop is CASSYERSLRETQYF. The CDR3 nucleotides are TGTGCCAGCAGTTACGAGAGGTCCCTCAGGGAGACCCAGTACTTC.

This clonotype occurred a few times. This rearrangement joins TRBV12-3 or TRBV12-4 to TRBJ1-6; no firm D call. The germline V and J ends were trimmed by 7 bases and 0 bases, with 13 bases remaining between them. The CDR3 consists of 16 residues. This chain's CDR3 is CASTLSRSSYNSPLHF. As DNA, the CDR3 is TGTGCCAGCACCCTTAGTAGGAGCTCCTATAATTCACCCCTCCACTTT.

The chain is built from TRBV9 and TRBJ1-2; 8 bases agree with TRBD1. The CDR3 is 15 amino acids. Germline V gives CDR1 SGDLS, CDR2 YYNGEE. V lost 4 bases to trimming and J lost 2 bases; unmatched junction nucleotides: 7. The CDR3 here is CASSQEDRANYGYTF. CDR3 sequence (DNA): TGTGCCAGCAGCCAAGAGGACAGGGCCAACTATGGCTACACCTTC.

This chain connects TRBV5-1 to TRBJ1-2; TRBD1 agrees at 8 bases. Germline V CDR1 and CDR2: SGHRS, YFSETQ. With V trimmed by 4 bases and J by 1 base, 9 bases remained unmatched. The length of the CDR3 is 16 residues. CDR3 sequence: CASSRWTGRDNYGYTF. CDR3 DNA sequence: TGCGCCAGCAGCCGCTGGACAGGGAGGGATAACTATGGCTACACCTTC.

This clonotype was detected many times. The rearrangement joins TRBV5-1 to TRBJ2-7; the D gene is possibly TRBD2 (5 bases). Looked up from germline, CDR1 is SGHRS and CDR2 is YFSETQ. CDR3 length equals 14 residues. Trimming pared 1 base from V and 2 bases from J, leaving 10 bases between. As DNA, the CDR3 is TGCGCCAGCAGCTTGTACGGGGAGACCTACGAGCAGTACTTC. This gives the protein CASSLYGETYEQYF.